These 22 T cell receptor beta chains were sequenced from one sample in a study of T cells in Graves' hyperthyroidism and ophthalmopathy. RNA transcripts gave rise to amplified TCR beta CDR3 regions. A first-round RT-PCR of the TCR CDR3 used the HTBI primer set. Each CDR3 protein gets one entry after TCRdb re-called the multiplex PCR reads with MiXCR. This repertoire shows about 530,000 distinct CDR3 sequences, 15% to 20% found once; its top ten account for approximately 15%. Sequencing used blood. These receptor sequences come from a woman aged 18-35 years with Graves' ophthalmopathy.

This clonotype was seen more than once but under ten times. The chain links TRBV27 to TRBJ1-2, with D unresolved. The germline CDR1 and CDR2 sequences are MNHEY and SMNVEV (reference sequence). The V gene lost 2 bases and the J gene lost 8 bases, with 18 bases spanning the gap. The CDR3 length is 15 residues. The CDR3 here is CASSLGPPSIWGYTF. CDR3 in DNA: TGTGCCAGCAGTTTAGGGCCTCCCTCTATTTGGGGCTACACCTTC.

In this sample, this clonotype turned up many times. The chain links TRBV20-1 to TRBJ2-1; 9 bases align to TRBD2. The CDR3 runs 14 residues. The junction had 6 bases not matched to a gene; V was cut back by 5 bases and J by 4 bases. Germline CDR1 DFQATT, CDR2 SNEGSKA (reference sequence). The CDR3 DNA sequence: TGCAGTGCTGAGCCTAGCGGGGTATACAATGAGCAGTTCTTC. Its protein is CSAEPSGVYNEQFF.

This clonotype was seen a handful of times. The chain links TRBV11-2 to TRBJ2-2; D call uncertain. The V gene lost 5 bases and the J gene lost 1 base, with 11 bases spanning the gap. CDR1 SGHAT and CDR2 FQNNGV come from the germline V gene. This CDR3 is 15 amino acids long. DNA of the CDR3: TGTGCCAGCAGCCAGCTGCGCGGGAACACCGGGGAGCTGTTTTTT. It codes for CASSQLRGNTGELFF.

The J gene is TRBJ1-6, the V gene TRBV19, with 10 bases matching TRBD1. Germline CDR1 reads LNHDA; CDR2 reads SQIVND (reference sequence). V lost 6 bases, J lost 10 bases, and 9 bases stayed unmatched. The CDR3 contains 15 residues. Written as DNA, the CDR3 is TGTGCCAGTAGACAATCCGGGACAGGGGTATCACCCCTCCACTTT. It is translated as CASRQSGTGVSPLHF.

This clonotype was recorded many times. The V call is TRBV27, the J call TRBJ1-6; possibly TRBD1 for D (5 bases). The CDR3 has 15 amino acids. Germline V gene sequence: CDR1 MNHEY, CDR2 SMNVEV (reference sequence). V shed 2 bases and J shed 7 bases, with 12 bases lying between them. The CDR3 nucleotides are TGTGCCAGCAGTTTAGCGGGGGGAAGGAATTCACCCCTCCACTTT. This codes for CASSLAGGRNSPLHF.

This clonotype was seen repeatedly, ten times or more. Relative to the germline gene, one junction end is altered; a read error may explain this. CDR3 in DNA: TGTGCCAGCAGCCCGGGGGGTAGCACAGATACGCAGTATTTT. As protein: CASSPGGSTDTQYF. This sequence joins TRBV5-1 and TRBJ2-3; 7 bases fit TRBD2. Germline assignment: CDR1 SGHRS and CDR2 YFSETQ. The CDR3 is 14 amino acids.

This clonotype was detected only a few times. The rearrangement links TRBV4-1 to TRBJ2-7; D is perhaps TRBD2 (5 bases). The CDR3 is made up of 16 amino acids. V lost 0 bases and J lost 4, with 16 bases in between. Germline CDR1 MGHRA, CDR2 YSYEKL. This CDR3 is CASSQDRVEGLYEQYF. CDR3 bases: TGCGCCAGCAGCCAAGATCGGGTTGAGGGTTTATACGAGCAGTACTTC.

This clonotype was counted between two and nine times. The genes are TRBV28 and TRBJ1-2, with D perhaps TRBD1 (6 bases). There are 20 residues in the CDR3. Per germline, CDR1 MDHEN and CDR2 SYDVKM. The V end was cut by 6 bases, the J end by 3 bases, with 32 bases between. CDR3 nucleotides: TGTGCCAGCAGCTTGGCTGGAGCCGGGACCGGGGGCACGGGGGACTATGGCTACACCTTC. Translating gives CASSLAGAGTGGTGDYGYTF.

The chain couples TRBV5-1 to TRBJ2-7; 10 bases align to TRBD2. The germline CDR1 and CDR2 sequences are SGHRS and YFSETQ. V lost 1 base to trimming and J lost 3 bases; unmatched junction nucleotides: 1. CDR3 length: 14 residues. The CDR3 here is CASSLTSGDYEQYF. DNA for the CDR3: TGCGCCAGCAGCTTGACTAGCGGGGACTACGAGCAGTACTTC.

The chain carries TRBV7-2 and TRBJ1-2, with unresolved D. V was clipped by 2 bases and J by 5 bases, with 12 bases between them. Per germline, CDR1 SGHTA and CDR2 FQGNSA. The CDR3 has 14 amino acids. CDR3 nucleotide sequence: TGTGCCAGCAGCTTACGGGAAGGCCCATATGGCTACACCTTC. Translation: CASSLREGPYGYTF.

Worth noting for this clonotype: One junction end does not reproduce the germline sequence, and a read error may be involved. This chain links TRBV6-1 with TRBJ2-2; 11 positions agree with TRBD1. This CDR3 is built from 14 residues. The V gene's germline CDR1 is MNHNS and CDR2 SASEGT. CDR3 nucleotide sequence: TGTGCCAGCAGTAGAGGACAGGGGGCCCCGGGAGCTGTTTTT. Amino acids: CASSRGQGAPGAVF.

Turning to this clonotype: The junction departs from the called germline gene at one end, perhaps through a read error. The V gene is TRBV29-1, the J gene TRBJ2-5; D could derive from TRBD1 or TRBD2 (7 bases each). The length of the CDR3 is 13 residues. Per germline, CDR1 SQVTM and CDR2 ANQGSEA. CDR3 residues: CSVDQGVRETRYF. The CDR3 DNA sequence: TGCAGCGTTGATCAGGGGGTGCGGGAGACCCGGTACTTC.

The CDR3 region is CASSFTGEETQYF. DNA of the CDR3: TGCGCCAGCAGCTTTACAGGGGAAGAGACCCAGTACTTC. This rearrangement joins TRBV5-1 to TRBJ2-5; 7 bases match TRBD1. CDR1 and CDR2 (germline): SGHRS, YFSETQ. This CDR3 contains 13 residues. Trimming at V came to 2 bases and at J to 3 bases, leaving 1 base not matched to a gene.

V and J are TRBV20-1 and TRBJ2-7, with D unresolved. The CDR3 is 13 amino acids. V lost 0 bases and J 3 bases, leaving 9 bases between the germline ends. In germline, CDR1 is DFQATT, CDR2 SNEGSKA (reference sequence). DNA of the CDR3: TGCAGTGCTAGAGATCTCAACAGCTACGAGCAGTACTTC. The encoded protein is CSARDLNSYEQYF.

V is TRBV3-1 and J is TRBJ2-1; 10 positions agree with TRBD2. J gave up 5 bases and V 4 bases, and 5 bases lay outside the gene matches. Germline lookup yields CDR1 LGHDT and CDR2 YNNKEL (reference sequence). The CDR3 runs to 15 residues. The CDR3 region is CASSLRTSGHNEQFF. CDR3 bases: TGTGCCAGCAGCCTCCGGACTAGCGGACACAATGAGCAGTTCTTC.

The rearrangement joins TRBV11-2 to TRBJ2-5; TRBD1 or TRBD2 may be the D gene (5 bases each). The CDR3 has 16 amino acids. V lost 3 bases and J lost 0, with 14 bases in between. CDR1 is SGHAT and CDR2 is FQNNGV in the germline V gene. CDR3 DNA: TGTGCCAGCAGCTTTGGGGGAGACCCGTACCAAGAGACCCAGTACTTC. Residues: CASSFGGDPYQETQYF.

This clonotype was seen more than once but under ten times. The chain couples TRBV18 to TRBJ1-5; D call uncertain. This CDR3 spans 14 amino acids. The V and J ends lost 2 bases and 2 bases respectively, with 7 bases between them. Germline V gene data show CDR1 as KGHSH and CDR2 as LQKENI. The CDR3 is CASSPKGGNQPQHF. CDR3 in DNA: TGTGCCAGCTCACCAAAGGGAGGCAATCAGCCCCAGCATTTT.

Ten or more counts support this clonotype. The rearrangement joins TRBV20-1 to TRBJ1-2, with 10 bases aligning to TRBD1. The junction had 7 bases not matched to a gene; V was cut back by 6 bases and J by 0 bases. Germline CDR1 and CDR2: DFQATT and SNEGSKA (reference sequence). The length of the CDR3 is 15 residues. The chain's CDR3 is CSARDRGAANYGYTF. The CDR3 region has the DNA TGCAGTGCCCGGGACAGGGGTGCCGCTAACTATGGCTACACCTTC.

This clonotype was detected many times. The rearrangement links TRBV27 to TRBJ1-2, with TRBD1 matching 8 bases. Germline CDR1 is MNHEY and CDR2 is SMNVEV (reference sequence). The CDR3 is made up of 11 amino acids. V lost 5 bases to trimming and J lost 8 bases; unmatched junction nucleotides: 1. This chain's CDR3 is CASSNRGGYTF. The CDR3 DNA reads as TGTGCCAGCAGTAACAGGGGGGGCTACACCTTC.

The V gene is TRBV2, the J gene TRBJ2-5; D remains unclear. CDR3 length: 13 amino acids. Looked up from germline, CDR1 is SNHLY and CDR2 is FYNNEI. Trimming took off 7 bases at V and 5 bases at J, with 14 bases between the two ends. Here the CDR3 DNA reads TGTGCCAGCAACTCTTTAGAGGAGGAGACCCAGTACTTC. Protein product: CASNSLEEETQYF. The variable domain in full, with the rest retrieved from reference TRBV2 and TRBJ2-5, is EPEVTQTPSHQVTQMGQEVILRCVPISNHLYFYWYRQILGQKVEFLVSFYNNEISEKSEIFDDQFSVERPDGSNFTLKIRSTKLEDSAMYFCASNSLEEETQYFGPGTRLLVL.

V usage is TRBV19 and J usage is TRBJ2-1, with D uncertain. There are 12 residues in the CDR3. The V gene's germline CDR1 is LNHDA and CDR2 SQIVND (reference sequence). V lost 7 bases to trimming and J lost 6 bases, with 10 bases between them. In DNA form, the CDR3 reads TGTGCCAGTACTGACCCAGGCAATGAGCAGTTCTTC. It encodes CASTDPGNEQFF.

This clonotype was recorded many times. This chain uses TRBV30 with TRBJ1-6; 8 bases match TRBD1. V dropped 1 base and J dropped 5; count of bases not matched to a gene: 1. Germline V gene data show CDR1 as GTSNPN and CDR2 as SVGIG (reference sequence). There are 14 residues in the CDR3. The DNA for the CDR3 is TGTGCCTGGAGTGCGGGACAGGATAATTCACCCCTCCACTTT. Its translation: CAWSAGQDNSPLHF.